A selection of T cell receptor beta chains follows, all from one sample in a study of blood T cell repertoires in COVID-19. TCRdb keeps only in-frame clones here, not all; method: immunoSEQ multiplex PCR. Of more than 150,000 clones in the sample, roughly 88% were seen once. The sequenced material came from peripheral blood. The receptors originated from a woman aged 80 or over with acute or convalescent COVID-19. Both conserved end residues are part of each CDR3. D genes are given only for firm matches. Clone size, where shown, is once, few, many, or a class for clones that have expanded.

D,J,V,size,CDR3,DNA
TRBD1,TRBJ1-4,TRBV14,NA,CASSPIGGRGEKLFF,TGTGCCAGCAGCCCCATAGGGGGCCGCGGGGAAAAACTGTTTTTT
NA,TRBJ1-4,TRBV24-1,NA,CATSDYTEKLFF,TGTGCCACCAGTGATTACACAGAAAAACTGTTTTTT
NA,TRBJ1-2,TRBV6-1,NA,CASSGTGLGALSYGYTF,TGTGCCAGCAGTGGGACGGGCCTGGGGGCTCTGAGCTATGGCTACACCTTC
NA,TRBJ1-1,TRBV6-5,NA,CASSPRGNRPEAFF,TGTGCCAGCAGTCCCCGGGGAAACCGCCCTGAAGCTTTCTTT
TRBD1,TRBJ1-1,TRBV6-5,NA,CASSPGGQRLGAFF,TGTGCCAGCAGTCCCGGGGGACAGAGGCTGGGGGCTTTCTTT
TRBD2,TRBJ2-3,TRBV7-6,NA,CASSLGYSGSPDTQYF,TGTGCCAGCAGCTTAGGGTATAGCGGGAGCCCAGATACGCAGTATTTT
TRBD1,TRBJ1-4,TRBV15,NA,CATSRAGTGWEKLFF,TGTGCCACCAGCAGAGCCGGGACAGGGTGGGAAAAACTGTTTTTT
TRBD1,TRBJ1-6,TRBV7-8,NA,CASSVDRGYNSPLHF,TGTGCCAGCAGCGTAGACAGGGGGTATAATTCACCCCTCCACTTT
TRBD2,TRBJ2-1,TRBV5-4,NA,CASSFTGLDEQFF,TGTGCCAGCAGCTTCACCGGACTAGATGAGCAGTTCTTC
NA,TRBJ1-1,TRBV6-1,NA,CASSDTGDSEAFF,TGTGCCAGCAGTGATACCGGTGACAGTGAAGCTTTCTTT
TRBD2,TRBJ2-1,TRBV5-6,NA,CASSLRLAGASYEQFF,TGTGCCAGCAGCTTGAGACTAGCGGGAGCCTCTTATGAGCAGTTCTTC
TRBD1,TRBJ1-2,TRBV11-2,NA,CASSLKGTVGGNYGYTF,TGTGCCAGCAGCTTAAAAGGGACAGTGGGGGGAAACTATGGCTACACCTTC
TRBD2,TRBJ2-1,TRBV19,NA,CASSRTSGSHHEQFF,TGTGCCAGTAGTAGGACTAGCGGGAGTCATCATGAGCAGTTCTTC
NA,TRBJ1-1,TRBV7-8,NA,CASSSSGTRMNTEAFF,TGTGCCAGCAGCTCATCTGGGACACGCATGAACACTGAAGCTTTCTTT
TRBD1,TRBJ2-7,TRBV20-1,few,CSASSRGSYEQYF,TGCAGTGCTAGTAGCAGGGGGTCTTACGAGCAGTACTTC
NA,TRBJ1-5,TRBV23-1,NA,CASKTGPGSNQPQHF,TGCGCCAGCAAGACTGGCCCTGGCAGCAATCAGCCCCAGCATTTT
TRBD1,TRBJ2-2,TRBV29-1,NA,CSVRSGQGNTGELFF,TGCAGCGTTCGCTCGGGACAGGGGAACACCGGGGAGCTGTTTTTT
NA,TRBJ1-6,TRBV7-2,NA,CASRGVTNSPLHF,TGTGCCAGCCGAGGTGTGACTAATTCACCCCTCCACTTT
NA,TRBJ1-6,TRBV5-6,NA,CASSFMPGNSPLHF,TGTGCCAGCAGCTTTATGCCGGGGAATTCACCCCTCCACTTT
TRBD1,TRBJ2-2,TRBV19,NA,CASSIWTGNTGELFF,TGTGCCAGTAGTATATGGACAGGGAACACCGGGGAGCTGTTTTTT
NA,TRBJ2-1,TRBV6-6,NA,CASSNPNEQFF,TGTGCCAGCAGCAATCCCAATGAGCAGTTCTTC
TRBD1,TRBJ2-7,TRBV24-1,few,CATIQRTGFYEQYF,TGTGCCACCATACAGAGGACAGGGTTCTACGAGCAGTACTTC
NA,TRBJ1-5,TRBV30,NA,CAWRPPQGYSNQPQHF,TGTGCCTGGAGACCGCCCCAGGGTTATAGCAATCAGCCCCAGCATTTT
NA,TRBJ1-6,TRBV7-9,NA,CALGAEVYNSPLHF,TGTGCCCTCGGAGCCGAGGTCTATAATTCACCCCTCCACTTT
NA,TRBJ2-2,TRBV27,NA,CASSTRGVNTGELFF,TGTGCCAGCAGTACGCGGGGCGTGAACACCGGGGAGCTGTTTTTT
NA,TRBJ1-1,TRBV5-1,NA,CASSPRQTADTEAFF,TGCGCCAGCAGCCCGAGACAGACGGCCGACACTGAAGCTTTCTTT
NA,TRBJ2-1,TRBV6-5,once,CASREGTVNEQFF,TGTGCCAGCAGGGAGGGGACAGTCAATGAGCAGTTCTTC
NA,TRBJ2-7,TRBV2,NA,CASSEEGVVYEQYF,TGTGCCAGCAGTGAGGAAGGGGTCGTCTACGAGCAGTACTTC
NA,TRBJ1-5,TRBV19,few,CASSISRQVEQPQHF,TGTGCCAGTAGTATATCGAGACAGGTCGAACAGCCCCAGCATTTT
NA,TRBJ2-7,TRBV5-1,few,CASSYGGYEQYF,TGCGCCAGCAGCTACGGGGGTTACGAGCAGTACTTC
NA,TRBJ1-2,TRBV4-1,NA,CASSQGGVYGYTF,TGCGCCAGCAGCCAGGGGGGGGTCTATGGCTACACCTTC
NA,TRBJ1-4,TRBV24-1,medium-sized,CATSDLGGKLFF,TGTGCCACCAGTGATTTGGGCGGAAAACTGTTTTTT
NA,TRBJ1-4,TRBV12-5,NA,CASGFYKTPGGNEKLFF,TGTGCTAGTGGTTTCTACAAAACGCCTGGGGGCAATGAAAAACTGTTTTTT
NA,TRBJ1-1,TRBV7-9,NA,CASSFLSGRPTEAFF,TGTGCCAGCAGCTTCTTAAGCGGGCGCCCCACTGAAGCTTTCTTT
NA,TRBJ1-3,TRBV6-5,NA,CASRSINTIYF,TGTGCCAGCAGGTCTATAAACACCATATATTTT
TRBD1,TRBJ1-1,TRBV19,few,CASSTTGDTEAFF,TGTGCCAGTAGTACCACAGGGGACACTGAAGCTTTCTTT
TRBD1,TRBJ1-5,TRBV19,NA,CASSDRGISNQPQHF,TGTGCCAGTAGCGACAGGGGTATTAGCAATCAGCCCCAGCATTTT
TRBD2,TRBJ2-7,TRBV29-1,NA,CSVEDRVGSGRAYEQYF,TGCAGCGTTGAAGATAGGGTCGGTAGCGGGAGGGCCTACGAGCAGTACTTC
NA,TRBJ2-7,TRBV5-5,NA,CASSFSPTGHYEQYF,TGTGCCAGCAGCTTTAGCCCGACAGGACATTACGAGCAGTACTTC
TRBD2,TRBJ2-4,TRBV27,NA,CASSPSLAGAGIQYF,TGTGCCAGCAGTCCCAGTTTGGCGGGAGCGGGCATTCAGTACTTC
NA,TRBJ2-5,TRBV3-1/TRBV3-2,NA,CASSPGVGSETQYF,TGTGCCAGCAGTCCGGGGGTCGGGTCGGAGACCCAGTACTTC
NA,TRBJ2-2,TRBV5-4,once,CASSLGGRRLGTGELFF,TGTGCCAGCAGCTTAGGAGGTCGCCGATTGGGGACCGGGGAGCTGTTTTTT
TRBD2,TRBJ2-1,TRBV7-9,NA,CASSSPIAGGWNEQFF,TGTGCCAGCAGCTCACCCATAGCGGGGGGTTGGAATGAGCAGTTCTTC
TRBD2,TRBJ2-5,TRBV9,NA,CASSVVGGTQETQYF,TGTGCCAGCAGCGTAGTCGGGGGGACTCAAGAGACCCAGTACTTC
NA,TRBJ1-1,TRBV12-3/TRBV12-4,once,CASSPTVTEAFF,TGTGCCAGCAGCCCAACAGTCACTGAAGCTTTCTTT
TRBD1,TRBJ1-1,TRBV19,NA,CASQTGGIGNTEAFF,TGTGCCAGCCAAACAGGGGGAATAGGAAACACTGAAGCTTTCTTT
NA,TRBJ1-3,TRBV14,NA,CASSQLQGTGNTIYF,TGTGCCAGCAGCCAATTACAGGGAACTGGAAACACCATATATTTT
NA,TRBJ1-1,TRBV7-2,NA,CASSPHGQHRGTEAFF,TGTGCCAGCAGCCCACATGGACAGCACCGGGGCACTGAAGCTTTCTTT
TRBD1,TRBJ1-2,TRBV2,NA,CASSATGTGGVTF,TGTGCCAGCAGTGCGACCGGGACAGGGGGTGTTACCTTC
NA,TRBJ1-2,TRBV3-1/TRBV3-2,NA,CASSPKAQGLYGYTF,TGTGCCAGCAGCCCAAAAGCGCAGGGGCTCTATGGCTACACCTTC
TRBD1,TRBJ1-2,TRBV5-1,NA,CASSFPGQGHGYTF,TGCGCCAGCAGCTTCCCGGGACAGGGGCATGGCTACACCTTC
TRBD1,TRBJ2-7,TRBV5-1,NA,CASSFGDRGQQYF,TGCGCCAGCAGCTTCGGGGACAGGGGTCAGCAGTACTTC
TRBD2,TRBJ2-5,TRBV2,NA,CASSVDLASGGEGETQYF,TGTGCCAGCAGTGTGGATTTGGCTAGCGGGGGGGAAGGGGAGACCCAGTACTTC
TRBD1,TRBJ1-2,TRBV7-9,NA,CASSWDRNYGYTF,TGTGCCAGCAGCTGGGACAGGAACTATGGCTACACCTTC
TRBD2,TRBJ2-5,TRBV5-1,once,CASSRSSGYQETQYF,TGCGCCAGCAGTCGGTCTAGCGGTTACCAAGAGACCCAGTACTTC
NA,TRBJ1-3,TRBV18,NA,CASSPDRVSGNTIYF,TGTGCCAGCTCACCCGACAGAGTCTCTGGAAACACCATATATTTT
NA,TRBJ1-5,TRBV10-3,NA,CAIRDSGGQPQHF,TGTGCCATCAGGGACAGTGGGGGCCAGCCCCAGCATTTT
TRBD1,TRBJ2-7,TRBV19,NA,CASISRDRRPYEQYF,TGTGCCAGTATTTCCCGGGACAGGAGGCCCTACGAGCAGTACTTC